These 20 T cell receptor beta chains share one sample of origin, sequenced in a study of CD8 T cells in Susac syndrome. Random hexamers were used to reverse transcribe an amount of roughly 0.5 to 1 ug RNA. TCRdb re-derived calls from the immunoSEQ multiplex PCR reads in MiXCR, one entry per CDR3 protein. This sample has 100,000 to 150,000 distinct CDR3 sequences, with more than 90% found just once. Sequences were obtained from CD4+ T cells from PBMCs. The source is a human donor in good health.

J is TRBJ1-2 and V is TRBV12-3 or TRBV12-4; D remains unclear. V lost 4 bases and J 0 bases, leaving 9 bases between the germline ends. The length of the CDR3 is 14 residues. The CDR3 loop reads CASSSHTTNYGYTF. The CDR3 DNA is TGTGCCAGCAGTTCCCACACCACTAACTATGGCTACACCTTC.

The chain employs TRBV5-1 and TRBJ1-1; TRBD1 might be the D (6 bases). V was shortened by 1 base and J by 5 bases, with 18 bases between the two germline ends. CDR3 length equals 16 residues. Per the germline V gene, CDR1 is SGHRS and CDR2 is YFSETQ. Here the CDR3 reads CASSLRVVGGGTEAFF. The CDR3 bases are TGCGCCAGCAGCTTGCGTGTTGTAGGGGGAGGAACTGAAGCTTTCTTT.

The chain couples TRBV5-1 to TRBJ2-7; D is unresolved. V was trimmed by 0 bases and J by 3 bases, leaving 16 bases between them. Germline V lookup: CDR1 SGHRS, CDR2 YFSETQ. The CDR3 extends over 16 amino acids. CDR3 sequence: CASSLVGPLGGYEQYF. For the CDR3, the DNA is TGCGCCAGCAGCTTGGTTGGGCCGTTAGGCGGCTACGAGCAGTACTTC.

The V gene is TRBV7-9, the J gene TRBJ1-4; D perhaps matches TRBD1 (5 bases). This CDR3 region has 14 residues. In germline, CDR1 is SEHNR, CDR2 FQNEAQ (reference sequence). Trimming shortened V by 3 bases and J by 7 bases, and 12 bases separated the two germline ends. CDR3 sequence (DNA): TGTGCCAGCAGCTTCTCGGTACAGGCTGAAAAACTGTTTTTT. As protein: CASSFSVQAEKLFF.

The chain is built from TRBV15 and TRBJ1-2, with 10 bases that match TRBD1. The CDR3 is 14 amino acids. Losses at the gene ends were 6 bases for V and 6 bases for J; bases not matched to a gene: 7. Per germline, CDR1 LNHNV and CDR2 YYDKDF (reference sequence). The CDR3 loop is CATSLDRGRDGYTF. CDR3 bases: TGTGCCACCAGTCTTGACAGGGGGCGGGATGGCTACACCTTC.

The chain uses TRBV15 and TRBJ2-2, with D hard to call. Trimming pared 0 bases from V and 5 bases from J, leaving 7 bases between. Germline V gene lookup returns CDR1 LNHNV and CDR2 YYDKDF (reference sequence). This CDR3 is 14 amino acids long. CDR3 protein: CATSRDRATGELFF. CDR3 DNA: TGTGCCACCAGCAGAGATCGAGCGACCGGGGAGCTGTTTTTT.

The J gene is TRBJ2-1, the V gene TRBV10-3; 7 nucleotides align to TRBD1. This CDR3 has 14 residues. J lost 3 bases, V lost 6 bases, and 5 bases had no gene match. Looked up from germline, CDR1 is ENHRY and CDR2 is SYGVKD. The CDR3 spells CAIRGDRDYNEQFF. The CDR3 DNA follows: TGTGCCATCAGGGGGGACAGAGACTACAATGAGCAGTTCTTC.

The rearrangement uses TRBV20-1 and TRBJ1-2, with a possible D match to TRBD1 (6 bases). This CDR3 is 12 amino acids long. The germline CDR1 and CDR2 sequences are DFQATT and SNEGSKA (reference sequence). V dropped 4 bases and J dropped 8 bases, with 14 bases sitting between them. DNA for the CDR3: TGCAGTGCTACCCAGGGGCTCGGAGGCTACACCTTC. The encoded protein is CSATQGLGGYTF.

The V gene is TRBV29-1, the J gene TRBJ2-3; unclear D gene. This CDR3 is built from 13 residues. Looked up from germline, CDR1 is SQVTM and CDR2 is ANQGSEA. Trimming pared 4 bases from V and 5 bases from J, leaving 13 bases between. The CDR3 nucleotides are TGCAGCGTTGGCCAGATTGACCGAGATACGCAGTATTTT. It yields the protein CSVGQIDRDTQYF.

This clonotype occurred once. J is TRBJ2-6 and V is TRBV20-1, with 14 bases fitting TRBD2. J was trimmed by 2 bases and V by 1 base; bases with no gene match: 10. CDR1 DFQATT and CDR2 SNEGSKA come from the germline V gene (reference sequence). This CDR3 has 20 amino acids. Here the CDR3 reads CSARAGLAGGPRAGANVLTF. In DNA, the CDR3 is TGCAGTGCTAGAGCCGGACTAGCGGGAGGTCCCAGAGCTGGGGCCAACGTCCTGACTTTC.

CDR3 region: CASSPTRGSGNTGELFF. As DNA, the CDR3 is TGTGCCAGCAGCCCCACCCGGGGTAGCGGGAACACCGGGGAGCTGTTTTTT. This sequence joins TRBV6-1 and TRBJ2-2; TRBD2 might be the D (6 bases). Germline V gene data show CDR1 as MNHNS and CDR2 as SASEGT. The length of the CDR3 is 17 residues. V was clipped by 6 bases and J by 1 base, with 18 bases between them.

The chain couples TRBV5-6 to TRBJ1-2; D remains ambiguous. CDR3 length equals 14 residues. V lost 2 bases and J 5 bases, leaving 13 bases between the germline ends. Per the germline V gene, CDR1 is SGHDT and CDR2 is YYEEEE. CDR3 nucleotides: TGTGCCAGCAGCTTAGGTCTCGGCGATTATGGCTACACCTTC. Its protein is CASSLGLGDYGYTF.

The rearrangement joins TRBV6-5 to TRBJ1-1; TRBD1 agrees at 10 bases. CDR1 and CDR2 (germline): MNHEY, SVGAGI. This CDR3 region has 13 residues. The J segment lost 7 bases and the V segment lost 5 bases, leaving 4 bases of the junction unmatched. The CDR3 DNA follows: TGTGCCAGCAGTGAGTGGGACAGGGGTGAAGCTTTCTTT. As protein: CASSEWDRGEAFF.

V and J are TRBV20-1 and TRBJ2-2, with D hard to call. The CDR3 has 13 residues. V was clipped by 3 bases and J by 2 bases, with 7 bases between them. The germline V gene has CDR1 DFQATT and CDR2 SNEGSKA (reference sequence). The CDR3 region has the DNA TGCAGTGCTAGGCTAGTAAACACCGGGGAGCTGTTTTTT. Protein sequence: CSARLVNTGELFF.

This chain connects TRBV19 to TRBJ1-2, with TRBD1 identical over 10 bases. The germline V gene has CDR1 LNHDA and CDR2 SQIVND (reference sequence). The CDR3 runs to 15 residues. J lost 6 bases, V lost 3 bases, and 7 bases had no gene match. CDR3 coding DNA: TGTGCCAGTAGTATCCCTCCCGGGACAGGGGATGGCTACACCTTC. Its translation is CASSIPPGTGDGYTF.

The rearrangement joins TRBV6-5 to TRBJ2-7, with 8 bases fitting TRBD2. CDR3 length: 13 amino acids. The germline gives CDR1 MNHEY, CDR2 SVGAGI. J gave up 5 bases and V 6 bases, and 6 bases lay outside the gene matches. The CDR3 region is CASSRSGSHEQYF. CDR3 coding DNA: TGTGCCAGCAGCAGGAGCGGGAGCCACGAGCAGTACTTC.

This clonotype was counted once. This chain connects TRBV13 to TRBJ2-1; the match to TRBD1 covers 8 bases. Germline V gene sequence: CDR1 PRHDT, CDR2 FYEKMQ (reference sequence). V was clipped by 1 base and J by 5 bases; unmatched bases: 4. The CDR3 loop spans 15 amino acids. The CDR3 bases are TGTGCCAGCAGCTTAGTCTCAGGGGGCCACAATGAGCAGTTCTTC. This gives the protein CASSLVSGGHNEQFF.

This rearrangement joins TRBV19 to TRBJ2-7; 12 bases agree with TRBD1. V shed 9 bases and J 5 bases; nucleotides not matched to a gene: 11. This CDR3 contains 15 residues. Germline lookup yields CDR1 LNHDA and CDR2 SQIVND (reference sequence). The CDR3 DNA is TGTGCCAGCCGGGACCGGGACAGGGGGCGAGACGAGCAGTACTTC. It translates to CASRDRDRGRDEQYF.

This chain uses TRBV5-1 with TRBJ2-5; D is perhaps TRBD2 (5 bases). Between the trimmed V and J ends, which lost 7 bases and 7 bases, there was a span of 17 bases. This CDR3 region has 13 residues. Germline CDR1 SGHRS, CDR2 YFSETQ. The CDR3 nucleotides are TGCGCCAGCGGGAAGGAGGTAGGAGGGACCCAGTACTTC. This gives the protein CASGKEVGGTQYF.

This chain connects TRBV14 to TRBJ1-2; 8 positions match TRBD1. This CDR3 region has 15 residues. Unmatched junction bases numbered 3, after V lost 0 bases and J lost 3 bases. Looked up from germline, CDR1 is SGHDN and CDR2 is FVKESK. Here the CDR3 DNA reads TGTGCCAGCAGCCAAGATAACAGGGGGGACTATGGCTACACCTTC. This sequence encodes CASSQDNRGDYGYTF.